The 5 T cell receptor beta chains given below trace back to one sample, sequenced in a study of blood T cell repertoires in COVID-19. Profiling relied on immunoSEQ multiplex PCR, and the TCRdb table lists in-frame clones only, not all of them. The sample carries fewer than 350,000 clones, around 91% recorded once. What was sequenced was PBMCs or T cells enriched from blood (not recorded which). These TCRs come from a woman between 40 and 55 years old who had recovered from COVID-19.

CDR3 coding DNA: TGCGCCAGCAGCTTGGTATTTAGGCAGGGGGCGAGCAATGAGCAGTTCTTC. As protein: CASSLVFRQGASNEQFF. The chain has TRBV5-1 and TRBJ2-1; TRBD1 aligns across 8 bases. The germline V gene has CDR1 SGHRS and CDR2 YFSETQ. The CDR3 runs 17 residues. The ends lost 0 bases at V and 6 bases at J; junction bases unmatched: 11.

V is TRBV7-9 and J is TRBJ2-7; 7 nucleotides agree with TRBD1. Trimming at V came to 4 bases and at J to 3 bases, leaving 9 bases not matched to a gene. This CDR3 region has 15 residues. CDR1 and CDR2 (germline): SEHNR, FQNEAQ (reference sequence). The CDR3 loop reads CASSYSQGVYYEQYF. The CDR3 DNA follows: TGTGCCAGCAGCTACTCGCAGGGGGTGTACTACGAGCAGTACTTC.

This sequence joins TRBV11-3 and TRBJ2-7; weak D call: TRBD2 (5 bases). The CDR3 covers 17 residues. Looked up from germline, CDR1 is SGHNT and CDR2 is YENEEA. Trimming took 7 bases from V and 0 from J, leaving 22 bases between them. The CDR3 spells CASKSSKGALYSYEQYF. CDR3 coding DNA: TGTGCCAGCAAGAGCTCCAAGGGAGCGTTATACTCCTACGAGCAGTACTTC.

This clone was recorded only once. The chain employs TRBV6-2 or TRBV6-3 and TRBJ2-1; tentative D call: TRBD1 (6 bases). The CDR3 contains 13 residues. Trimming removed 4 bases from V and 4 bases from J, with 8 bases in between. Germline values: CDR1 MNHEY, CDR2 SVGEGT. The CDR3 sequence: CASSSQGYNEQFF. CDR3 in DNA: TGTGCCAGCAGTTCACAGGGTTACAATGAGCAGTTCTTC.

The V and J genes are TRBV11-3 and TRBJ2-1; D is unresolved. Germline V lookup: CDR1 SGHNT, CDR2 YENEEA. The CDR3 contains 12 residues. Trimming cost V 5 bases and J 9 bases, with 11 bases left between them. CDR3 bases: TGTGCCAGCAGCCCCCCCTACCTTGAGCAGTTCTTC. Protein sequence: CASSPPYLEQFF.